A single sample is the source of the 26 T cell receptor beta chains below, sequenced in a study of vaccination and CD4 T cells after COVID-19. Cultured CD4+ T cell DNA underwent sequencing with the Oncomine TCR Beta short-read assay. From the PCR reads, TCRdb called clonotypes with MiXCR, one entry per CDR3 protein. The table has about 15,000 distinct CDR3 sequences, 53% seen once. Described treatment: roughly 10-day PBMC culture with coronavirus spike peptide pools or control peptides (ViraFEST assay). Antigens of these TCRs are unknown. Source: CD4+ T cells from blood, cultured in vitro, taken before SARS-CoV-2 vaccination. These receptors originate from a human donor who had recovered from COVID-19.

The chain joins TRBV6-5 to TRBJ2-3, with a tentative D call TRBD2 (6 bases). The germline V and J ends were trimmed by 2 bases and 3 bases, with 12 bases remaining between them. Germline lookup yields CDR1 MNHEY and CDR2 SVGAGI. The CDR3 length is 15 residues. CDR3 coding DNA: TGTGCCAGCAGTTACCATGGGGGGTCGACAGATACGCAGTATTTT. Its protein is CASSYHGGSTDTQYF.

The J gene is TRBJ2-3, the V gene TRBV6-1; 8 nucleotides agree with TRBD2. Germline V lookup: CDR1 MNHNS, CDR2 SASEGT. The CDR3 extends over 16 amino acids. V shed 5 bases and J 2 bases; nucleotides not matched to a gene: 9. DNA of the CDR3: TGTGCCAGCAGTAAGCGACTAGCGAGAACCACAGATACGCAGTATTTT. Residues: CASSKRLARTTDTQYF.

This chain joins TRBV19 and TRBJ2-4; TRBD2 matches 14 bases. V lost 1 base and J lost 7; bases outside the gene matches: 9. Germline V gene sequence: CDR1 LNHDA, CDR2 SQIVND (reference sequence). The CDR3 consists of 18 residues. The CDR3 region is CASSIGVGLAGVWNIQYF. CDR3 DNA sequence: TGTGCCAGTAGTATAGGTGTGGGACTAGCGGGAGTATGGAACATTCAGTACTTC.

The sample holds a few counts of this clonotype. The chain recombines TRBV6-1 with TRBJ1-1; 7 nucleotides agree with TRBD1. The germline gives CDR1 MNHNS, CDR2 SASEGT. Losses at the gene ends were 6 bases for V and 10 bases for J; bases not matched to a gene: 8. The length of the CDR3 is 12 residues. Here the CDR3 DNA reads TGTGCCAGCAGCCTAGGGGGCCTGGGAGCTTTCTTT. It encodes CASSLGGLGAFF.

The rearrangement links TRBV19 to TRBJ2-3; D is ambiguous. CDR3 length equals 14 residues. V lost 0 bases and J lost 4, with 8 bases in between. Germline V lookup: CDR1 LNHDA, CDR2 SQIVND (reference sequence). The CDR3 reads CASSIEVGSDTQYF. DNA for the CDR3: TGTGCCAGTAGTATAGAGGTGGGTTCAGATACGCAGTATTTT.

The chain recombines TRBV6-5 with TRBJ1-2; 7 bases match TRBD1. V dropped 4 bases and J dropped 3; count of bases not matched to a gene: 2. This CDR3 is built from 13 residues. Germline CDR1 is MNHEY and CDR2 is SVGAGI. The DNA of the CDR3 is TGTGCCAGCAGTTCGGGACAGCACTATGGCTACACCTTC. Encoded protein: CASSSGQHYGYTF.

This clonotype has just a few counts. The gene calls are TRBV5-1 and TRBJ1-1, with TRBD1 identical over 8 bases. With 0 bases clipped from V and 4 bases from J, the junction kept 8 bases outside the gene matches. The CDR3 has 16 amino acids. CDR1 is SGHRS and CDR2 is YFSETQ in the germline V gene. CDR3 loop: CASSLDPRQGSTEAFF. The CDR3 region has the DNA TGCGCCAGCAGCTTGGACCCCCGACAGGGGTCCACTGAAGCTTTCTTT. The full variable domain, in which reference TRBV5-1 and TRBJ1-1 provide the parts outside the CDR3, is KAGVTQTPRYLIKTRGQQVTLSCSPISGHRSVSWYQQTPGQGLQFLFEYFSETQRNKGNFPGRFSGRQFSNSRSEMNVSTLELGDSALYLCASSLDPRQGSTEAFFGQGTRLTVV.

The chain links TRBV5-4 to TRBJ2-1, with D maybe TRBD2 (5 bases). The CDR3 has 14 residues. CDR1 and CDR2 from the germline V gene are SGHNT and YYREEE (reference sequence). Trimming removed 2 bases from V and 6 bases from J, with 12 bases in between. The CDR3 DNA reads TGTGCCAGCAGCTTTGACTCTAGCACCAATGAGCAGTTCTTC. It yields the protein CASSFDSSTNEQFF. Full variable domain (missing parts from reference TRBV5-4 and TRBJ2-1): ETGVTQSPTHLIKTRGQQVTLRCSSQSGHNTVSWYQQALGQGPQFIFQYYREEENGRGNFPPRFSGLQFPNYSSELNVNALELDDSALYLCASSFDSSTNEQFFGPGTRLTVL.

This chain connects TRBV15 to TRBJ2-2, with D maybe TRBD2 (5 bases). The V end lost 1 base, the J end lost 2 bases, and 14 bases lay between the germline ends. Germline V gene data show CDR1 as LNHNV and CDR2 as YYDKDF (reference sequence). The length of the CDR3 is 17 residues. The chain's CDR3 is CATSRVIYRTNTGELFF. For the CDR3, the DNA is TGTGCCACCAGCAGAGTGATCTATAGGACTAACACCGGGGAGCTGTTTTTT.

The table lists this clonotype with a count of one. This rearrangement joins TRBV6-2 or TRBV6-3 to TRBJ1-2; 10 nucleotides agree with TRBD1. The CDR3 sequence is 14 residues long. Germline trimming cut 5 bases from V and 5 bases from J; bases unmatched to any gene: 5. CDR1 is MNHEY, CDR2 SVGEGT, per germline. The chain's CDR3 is CASSGRTGGYGYTF. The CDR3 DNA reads TGTGCCAGCAGTGGAAGGACAGGGGGTTATGGCTACACCTTC.

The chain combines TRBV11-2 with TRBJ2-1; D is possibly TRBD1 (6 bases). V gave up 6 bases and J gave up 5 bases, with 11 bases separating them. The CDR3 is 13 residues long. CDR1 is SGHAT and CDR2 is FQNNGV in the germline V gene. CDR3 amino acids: CASRRWTDNEQFF. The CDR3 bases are TGTGCCAGCAGGAGATGGACAGACAATGAGCAGTTCTTC.

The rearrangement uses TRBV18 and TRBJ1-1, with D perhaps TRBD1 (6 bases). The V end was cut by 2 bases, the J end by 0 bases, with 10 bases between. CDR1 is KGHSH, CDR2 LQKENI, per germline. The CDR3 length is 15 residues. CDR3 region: CASSPDRTMNTEAFF. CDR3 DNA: TGTGCCAGCTCACCAGACAGGACGATGAACACTGAAGCTTTCTTT.

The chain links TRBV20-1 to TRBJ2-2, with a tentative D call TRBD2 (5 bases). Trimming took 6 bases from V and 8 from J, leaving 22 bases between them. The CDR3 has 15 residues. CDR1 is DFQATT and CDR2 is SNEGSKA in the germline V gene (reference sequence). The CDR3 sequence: CSAKRGHPEVGELFF. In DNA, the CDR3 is TGCAGTGCCAAAAGAGGGCATCCAGAGGTTGGGGAGCTGTTTTTT.

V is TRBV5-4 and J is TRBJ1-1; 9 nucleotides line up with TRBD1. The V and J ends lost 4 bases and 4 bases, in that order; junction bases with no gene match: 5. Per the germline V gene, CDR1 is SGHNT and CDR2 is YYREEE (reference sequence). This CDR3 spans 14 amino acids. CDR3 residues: CASSTQGAFTEAFF. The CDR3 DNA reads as TGTGCCAGCAGCACACAGGGGGCCTTCACTGAAGCTTTCTTT. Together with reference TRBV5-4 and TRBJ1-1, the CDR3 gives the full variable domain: ETGVTQSPTHLIKTRGQQVTLRCSSQSGHNTVSWYQQALGQGPQFIFQYYREEENGRGNFPPRFSGLQFPNYSSELNVNALELDDSALYLCASSTQGAFTEAFFGQGTRLTVV.

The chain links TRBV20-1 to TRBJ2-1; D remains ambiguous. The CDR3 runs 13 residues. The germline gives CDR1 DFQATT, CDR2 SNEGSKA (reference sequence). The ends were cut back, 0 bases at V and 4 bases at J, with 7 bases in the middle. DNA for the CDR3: TGCAGTGCTAGAGATCCGGGTTACAATGAGCAGTTCTTC. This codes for CSARDPGYNEQFF.

CDR3 bases: TGTGCCAGCAGCTACGTCCAAGGTCAGGGGCAGTATTTT. Protein: CASSYVQGQGQYF. The rearrangement links TRBV11-1 to TRBJ2-3; D might be TRBD1 (5 bases). Per the germline V gene, CDR1 is SGHAT and CDR2 is FQDESV (reference sequence). The CDR3 is 13 amino acids. The V and J ends lost 4 bases and 11 bases respectively, with 16 bases between them.

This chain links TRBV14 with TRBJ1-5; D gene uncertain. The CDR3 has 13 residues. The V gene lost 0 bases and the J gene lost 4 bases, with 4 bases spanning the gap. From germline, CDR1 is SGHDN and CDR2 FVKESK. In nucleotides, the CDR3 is TGTGCCAGCAGCCAAGATCGGAATCAGCCCCAGCATTTT. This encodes CASSQDRNQPQHF.

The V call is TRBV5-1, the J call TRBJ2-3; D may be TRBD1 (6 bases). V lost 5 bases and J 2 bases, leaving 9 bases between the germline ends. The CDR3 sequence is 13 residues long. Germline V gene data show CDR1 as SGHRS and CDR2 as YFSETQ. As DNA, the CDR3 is TGCGCCAGCAGGGACAGCTACACAGATACGCAGTATTTT. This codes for CASRDSYTDTQYF.

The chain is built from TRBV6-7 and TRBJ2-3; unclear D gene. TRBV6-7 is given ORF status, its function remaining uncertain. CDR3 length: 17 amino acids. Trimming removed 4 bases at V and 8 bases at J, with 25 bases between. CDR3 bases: TGTGCCAGCAGTTCCCCGCGGCTCAACCTTATGCTGGTTACGCAGTATTTT. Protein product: CASSSPRLNLMLVTQYF.

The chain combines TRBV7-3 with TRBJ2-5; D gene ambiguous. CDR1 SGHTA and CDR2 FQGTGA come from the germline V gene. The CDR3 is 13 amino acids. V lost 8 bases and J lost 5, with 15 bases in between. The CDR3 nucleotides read TGTGCCAGCGCCACCGGGCCGAGCGAGACCCAGTACTTC. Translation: CASATGPSETQYF.

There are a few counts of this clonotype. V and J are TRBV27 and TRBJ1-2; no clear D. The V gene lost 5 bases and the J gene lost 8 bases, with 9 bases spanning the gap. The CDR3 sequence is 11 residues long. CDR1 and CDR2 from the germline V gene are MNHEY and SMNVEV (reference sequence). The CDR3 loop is CASSPPKGYTF. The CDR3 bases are TGTGCCAGCAGTCCCCCTAAGGGCTACACCTTC.

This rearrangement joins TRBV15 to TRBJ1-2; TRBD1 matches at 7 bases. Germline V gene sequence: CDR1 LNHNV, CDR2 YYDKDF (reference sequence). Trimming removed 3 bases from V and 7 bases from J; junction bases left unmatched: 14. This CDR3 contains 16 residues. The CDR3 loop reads CATSRGRGRGSAGYTF. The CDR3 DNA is TGTGCCACCAGCAGGGGCCGTGGCAGGGGGTCCGCTGGCTACACCTTC.

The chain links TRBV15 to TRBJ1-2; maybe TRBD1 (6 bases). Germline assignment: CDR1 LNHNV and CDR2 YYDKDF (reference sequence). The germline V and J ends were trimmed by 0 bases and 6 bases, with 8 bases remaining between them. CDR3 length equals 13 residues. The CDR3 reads CATSRDRGDGYTF. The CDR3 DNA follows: TGTGCCACCAGCAGAGACAGGGGAGATGGCTACACCTTC.

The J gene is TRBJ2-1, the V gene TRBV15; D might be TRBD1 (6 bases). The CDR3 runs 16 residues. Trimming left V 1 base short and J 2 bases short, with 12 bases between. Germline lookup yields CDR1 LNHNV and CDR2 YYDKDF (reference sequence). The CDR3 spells CATSRAHRVTYNEQFF. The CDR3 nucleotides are TGTGCCACCAGCAGAGCCCACAGGGTCACCTACAATGAGCAGTTCTTC.

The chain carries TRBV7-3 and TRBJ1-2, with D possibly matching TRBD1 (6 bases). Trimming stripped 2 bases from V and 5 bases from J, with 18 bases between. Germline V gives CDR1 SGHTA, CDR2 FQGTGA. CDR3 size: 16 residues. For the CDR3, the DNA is TGTGCCAGCAGCTTATCCCCCGGGGGCTTCCCTTATGGCTACACCTTC. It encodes CASSLSPGGFPYGYTF.

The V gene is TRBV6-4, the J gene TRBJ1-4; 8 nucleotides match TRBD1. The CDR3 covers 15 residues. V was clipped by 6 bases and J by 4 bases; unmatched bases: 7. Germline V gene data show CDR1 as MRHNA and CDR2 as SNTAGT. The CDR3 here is CASSSGGQDNEKLFF. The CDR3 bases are TGTGCCAGCAGCTCCGGGGGACAGGATAATGAAAAACTGTTTTTT.